Below are 7 T cell receptor beta chains sequenced from a single sample in a study of blood T cell repertoires in COVID-19. The data were produced by immunoSEQ multiplex PCR, yet TCRdb's version contains in-frame clones alone and is incomplete. The table records 200,000 to 300,000 clones, about 89% of them present only once. The sample was peripheral blood. Receptors were obtained from a woman in her fifties or sixties with acute or convalescent COVID-19.

The rearrangement links TRBV4-1 to TRBJ2-7; TRBD2 agrees at 12 bases. Germline CDR1 reads MGHRA; CDR2 reads YSYEKL. CDR3 length: 16 amino acids. V lost 5 bases, J lost 4 bases, and 9 bases stayed unmatched. CDR3 in DNA: TGCGCCAGCAGCTCAGAACGGACTAGCGGGATATACGAGCAGTACTTC. Translation gives CASSSERTSGIYEQYF.

The genes are TRBV6-5 and TRBJ1-2; the match to TRBD1 covers 7 bases. V lost 6 bases and J lost 0; bases outside the gene matches: 7. The V gene's germline CDR1 is MNHEY and CDR2 SVGAGI. CDR3 length: 15 amino acids. As DNA, the CDR3 is TGTGCCAGCAGAGCTTGGGACAGCCCTAACTATGGCTACACCTTC. Amino acid sequence: CASRAWDSPNYGYTF.

The chain employs TRBV30 and TRBJ2-1, with D perhaps TRBD2 (6 bases). Germline assignment: CDR1 GTSNPN and CDR2 SVGIG (reference sequence). Trimming pared 5 bases from V and 0 bases from J, leaving 11 bases between. This CDR3 contains 14 residues. The CDR3 spells CAWGGLGSYNEQFF. CDR3 nucleotide sequence: TGTGCCTGGGGGGGACTCGGCTCCTACAATGAGCAGTTCTTC.

V and J are TRBV9 and TRBJ2-1, with D tentatively TRBD2 (5 bases). Germline assignment: CDR1 SGDLS and CDR2 YYNGEE. The CDR3 runs 14 residues. Trimming cost V 4 bases and J 5 bases, with 13 bases left between them. CDR3 region: CASSLAGAHNEQFF. The CDR3 bases are TGTGCCAGCAGCCTAGCTGGAGCTCACAATGAGCAGTTCTTC.

The chain carries TRBV5-4 and TRBJ2-7; 15 bases map to TRBD2. CDR3 length equals 16 residues. V shed 0 bases, J shed 6 bases, and the junction held 4 bases outside the gene matches. Germline lookup yields CDR1 SGHNT and CDR2 YYREEE (reference sequence). The CDR3 sequence: CASSLGTSGRAVEQYF. The DNA for the CDR3 is TGTGCCAGCAGCTTGGGGACTAGCGGGAGGGCCGTCGAGCAGTACTTC.

This clone was recorded only once. This rearrangement joins TRBV9 to TRBJ1-4, with D unresolved. V lost 4 bases and J lost 5, with 15 bases in between. This CDR3 has 15 amino acids. The germline CDR1 and CDR2 sequences are SGDLS and YYNGEE. The DNA for the CDR3 is TGTGCCAGCAGCCCTTCTCTGACGGAGAATGAAAAACTGTTTTTT. This translates into CASSPSLTENEKLFF.

The rearrangement joins TRBV18 to TRBJ1-1; 12 bases are a match to TRBD1. The CDR3 contains 13 residues. Per the germline V gene, CDR1 is KGHSH and CDR2 is LQKENI. The ends lost 3 bases at V and 8 bases at J; junction bases unmatched: 1. The chain's CDR3 is CASSPGTGGEAFF. For the CDR3, the DNA is TGTGCCAGCTCACCCGGGACAGGGGGCGAAGCTTTCTTT.